Each of the 25 T cell receptor beta chains below was sequenced from the same sample in a study of tissue T cells after allogeneic stem cell transplantation. TCRdb keeps only in-frame clones here, not all; method: immunoSEQ multiplex PCR. The data hold under 6,000 clones, with more than 25% observed a single time. Time point given: mouse harvest day 14 after allogeneic transplant. Each mouse received 10^7 T-cell-depleted marrow cells plus 10^6 splenic CD5+ T cells by tail vein. Sequenced: skin. These receptors were taken from a female BALB/c mouse given C57BL/6 T cells with graft-versus-host disease after an allogeneic hematopoietic cell transplant.

On this clone: Mouse germline and gene names are used. The read finishes 1 residue shy of the CDR3 end, and the germline J gene is used to complete it. V is TRBV26 and J is TRBJ1-4; D is uncertain. With 0 bases removed from V and 2 bases from J, the gap between germline ends came to 10 bases. The germline CDR1 and CDR2 sequences are KGHPV and FQNQEV (reference sequence). CDR3 size: 16 residues. The CDR3 loop is CASSLSRVMSNERLFF. Incomplete CDR3 DNA: TGTGCCAGCAGTCTGTCGCGGGTGATGTCCAACGAAAGATTATTT. The full variable domain, in which reference TRBV26 and TRBJ1-4 provide the parts outside the CDR3, is NSKVIQTPRYLVKGQGQKAKMRCIPEKGHPVVFWYQQNKNNEFKFLINFQNQEVLQQIDMTEKRFSAECPSNSPCSLEIQSSEAGDSALYLCASSLSRVMSNERLFFGHGTKLSVL.

Comment on this clone: Gene names denote mouse genes. The sequence runs out 1 residue before the end of the CDR3; the remainder is reconstructed from the germline J gene. The J gene is TRBJ2-7, the V gene TRBV29, with 9 positions matching TRBD2. Germline lookup yields CDR1 MSHET and CDR2 SYDVDS. CDR3 size: 13 residues. With V trimmed by 5 bases and J by 6 bases, 5 bases remained unmatched. The CDR3 loop is CASSKRTGVEQYF. CDR3 DNA (partial): TGTGCTAGCAGTAAACGGACTGGGGTTGAACAGTAC.

Sample share makes this clone medium-sized. The germline and genes are mouse ones. Coverage ceases 1 residue before the CDR3 finishes, and the germline J gene fills in the end. This chain links TRBV23 with TRBJ2-7. CDR1 is KGHTA and CDR2 is FQNQQP in the germline V gene. The CDR3 loop spans 14 amino acids. Partial CDR3 DNA: TGCTCCAGCAGTCAACGGGGTTACTCCTATGAACAGTAC. It translates to CSSSQRGYSYEQY. The full CDR3 reads CSSSQRGYSYEQYF.

With regard to this clone: The gene names given are mouse names. The read falls 1 residue short of the CDR3 end, and the missing part is taken from the germline J gene. J is TRBJ2-5 and V is TRBV23; the tabulated D call, TRBD2, remains unverified against the DNA. Germline CDR1 reads KGHTA; CDR2 reads FQNQQP. CDR3 size: 15 residues. CDR3 residues: CSSSLWGGAQDTQYF. The covered CDR3 bases are TGCTCCAGCAGTCTGTGGGGGGGGGCGCAAGACACCCAGTAC.

This clone was detected only a few times. Gene labels here are mouse ones. The read halts 1 residue ahead of the CDR3 end, with the missing end drawn from the germline J gene. The genes are TRBV29 and TRBJ1-4; no reliable D call. The ends were cut back, 5 bases at V and 5 bases at J, with 3 bases in the middle. The germline CDR1 and CDR2 sequences are MSHET and SYDVDS. This CDR3 has 11 residues. The CDR3 spells CASSGNERLFF. CDR3 DNA (partial): TGTGCTAGCAGTGGAAACGAAAGATTATTT.

Note on this clone: The gene symbols are mouse symbols. Incomplete CDR3 DNA: TGTGCCAGCAGCTTATCACAGGGAAACACCGGGCAGCTCTAC. Protein product: CASSLSQGNTGQLY. The full CDR3 is CASSLSQGNTGQLYF. The chain recombines TRBV3 with TRBJ2-2; TRBD1 might be the D (6 bases). Read sequence stops 1 residue before the CDR3 end, and the germline J gene provides the missing end. CDR3 length: 15 residues. V lost 2 bases, J lost 1 base, and 8 bases lay in between. Germline V CDR1 and CDR2: SNHLY, FYNGKV (reference sequence).

As for this clone: With a much larger clone just one base away, this may be a read error. Gene labels here are mouse ones. Coverage ceases 1 residue before the CDR3 finishes, and the germline J gene fills in the end. This rearrangement joins TRBV24 to TRBJ1-4; D is unresolved. Trimming stripped 2 bases from V and 4 bases from J, with 5 bases between. The CDR3 length is 13 residues. Germline loops: CDR1 KGHTA, CDR2 FRNEEI. The DNA read from the CDR3 is TGTGCCAGCAGTCTGAACAACAACGAAAGATTATTT. Translation gives CASSLNNNERLF. The full CDR3 protein is CASSLNNNERLFF.

Note on this clone: All gene names here are mouse names. The read stops 1 residue short of the end of the CDR3; the missing end is completed from the germline J gene. The J gene is TRBJ2-4, the V gene TRBV12-2; 9 bases align to TRBD2. V lost 0 bases, J lost 0 bases, and 3 bases stayed unmatched. Per the germline V gene, CDR1 is SGHLS and CDR2 is HYDKME. The CDR3 spans 16 residues. CDR3 DNA, as far as it was read: TGTGCCAGCTCTCTCAGCTGGGGGGGTAGTCAAAACACCTTGTAC. Its translation: CASSLSWGGSQNTLY. The full CDR3 is CASSLSWGGSQNTLYF. Combining the CDR3 with reference TRBV12-2 and TRBJ2-4 gives the whole variable domain NSGVVQSPRYIIKGKGERSILKCIPISGHLSVAWYQQTQGQELKFFIQHYDKMERDKGNLPSRFSVQQFDDYHSEMNMSALELEDSAVYFCASSLSWGGSQNTLYFGAGTRLSVL.

On this clone itself: Gene names are the mouse ones. The DNA ends 1 residue before the CDR3 does, and the rest of the CDR3 is filled in from the germline J gene. The gene calls are TRBV26 and TRBJ1-2; 10 positions agree with TRBD1. The length of the CDR3 is 13 residues. The V and J ends lost 6 bases and 2 bases, in that order; junction bases with no gene match: 0. Germline CDR1 KGHPV, CDR2 FQNQEV (reference sequence). The CDR3 bases that were read are TGTGCCAGCAGGGACAGGGGGAACTCCGACTACACC. It specifies CASRDRGNSDYT. The CDR3 in its entirety is CASRDRGNSDYTF.

This clone was detected only a few times. Gene names and germline match the mouse. The read stops 1 residue short of the end of the CDR3; the missing end is completed from the germline J gene. The chain links TRBV26 to TRBJ2-7; 10 positions match TRBD2. The V segment lost 0 bases and the J segment 6 bases; nucleotides outside the gene matches: 5. The CDR3 has 15 residues. Looked up from germline, CDR1 is KGHPV and CDR2 is FQNQEV (reference sequence). Partial CDR3 DNA: TGTGCCAGCAGTCTGTCGCTGGGGGGGCGCGGTGAACAGTAC. Amino acids: CASSLSLGGRGEQY. The whole CDR3 reads CASSLSLGGRGEQYF.

Sample share makes this clone medium-sized. The germline and genes are mouse ones. The CDR3 DNA, read in part, is TGTGCCAGCAGTCCCGGACTGGGGGGACCTTATGAACAGTAC. As protein: CASSPGLGGPYEQY. The entire CDR3 is CASSPGLGGPYEQYF. The rearrangement uses TRBV26 and TRBJ2-7; TRBD2 matches 11 bases. With the read ending 1 residue before the CDR3 end, the germline J gene is used to fill in that end. V shed 4 bases, J shed 4 bases, and the junction held 6 bases outside the gene matches. The CDR3 is 15 amino acids. Germline CDR1 reads KGHPV; CDR2 reads FQNQEV (reference sequence).

As concerns this clone: Here the gene names and germline are mouse. The CDR3 DNA, read in part, is TGTGCCAGCAGCAGACAGGGGGCGAACACCGGGCAGCTCTAC. Residues: CASSRQGANTGQLY. From start to end, the CDR3 is CASSRQGANTGQLYF. This chain connects TRBV26 to TRBJ2-2; 10 nucleotides match TRBD1. The read terminates 1 residue ahead of where the CDR3 ends, so the germline J gene completes it. With 6 bases clipped from V and 2 bases from J, the junction kept 3 bases outside the gene matches. This CDR3 contains 15 residues. CDR1 is KGHPV and CDR2 is FQNQEV in the germline V gene (reference sequence).

This clone is labeled large. The germline and genes are mouse ones. The CDR3 DNA, read in part, is TGTGCCAGCAGTGCTGGGATCTATGCTGAGCAGTTC. This codes for CASSAGIYAEQF. The entire CDR3 protein is CASSAGIYAEQFF. The chain has TRBV13-3 and TRBJ2-1, with D possibly being TRBD2 (5 bases). The CDR3 is cut off 1 residue early in the read; its end comes from the germline J gene. The CDR3 length is 13 residues. Germline V gene sequence: CDR1 NNHDY, CDR2 SYVADS. Trimming stripped 3 bases from V and 3 bases from J, with 7 bases between.

As concerns this clone: The gene symbols are mouse symbols. The read halts 1 residue ahead of the CDR3 end, with the missing end drawn from the germline J gene. V gene TRBV12-1 combines with J gene TRBJ2-4; D gene unclear. V lost 0 bases, J lost 3 bases, and 6 bases lay in between. CDR3 length: 13 residues. Germline CDR1 and CDR2: SGHSN and HYEKVE. CDR3 amino acids: CASSLPEQNTLYF. CDR3 DNA, as far as it was read: TGTGCCAGCTCTCTCCCTGAGCAAAACACCTTGTAC.

In the case of this clone: Germline and genes here are mouse. The read is 1 residue too short to cover the CDR3 end, so that end is filled in from the germline J gene. V is TRBV3 and J is TRBJ2-4; D is undetermined. The CDR3 is made up of 12 amino acids. Germline V gene data show CDR1 as SNHLY and CDR2 as FYNGKV (reference sequence). Trimming pared 0 bases from V and 5 bases from J, leaving 3 bases between. The DNA read from the CDR3 is TGTGCCAGCAGCTTAGCAAGAAACACCTTGTAC. Protein product: CASSLARNTLY. The CDR3 as a whole reads CASSLARNTLYF.

This clone qualifies as medium-sized. The listed genes are named as in mouse. The read halts 1 residue ahead of the CDR3 end, with the missing end drawn from the germline J gene. Other DNA sequences in the sample encode the same CDR3. The gene calls are TRBV26 and TRBJ1-1, with a tentative D call TRBD1 (5 bases). The CDR3 runs 13 residues. The V end lost 3 bases, the J end lost 1 base, and 6 bases lay between the germline ends. Germline V gene sequence: CDR1 KGHPV, CDR2 FQNQEV (reference sequence). The chain's CDR3 is CASSLQGNTEVFF. The DNA read from the CDR3 is TGTGCCAGCAGTCTCCAGGGAAACACAGAAGTCTTC.

In its sample, this clone ranks as large. Mouse gene names and germline throughout. The sequenced CDR3 bases are TGCTCCAGCAGTCAATCGACAGGGTATGAACAGTAC. Translation gives CSSSQSTGYEQY. The CDR3 reads in full as CSSSQSTGYEQYF. The genes are TRBV23 and TRBJ2-7; TRBD1 reflects the table's D call only, with no check against the DNA. The missing CDR3 end, 1 residue past where the read stops, is filled in from the germline J gene. The CDR3 runs to 13 residues. The germline V gene has CDR1 KGHTA and CDR2 FQNQQP. Looking up the rest from reference TRBV23 and TRBJ2-7 gives the full variable domain: DAAVTQKPRYLIKMKGQEAEMKCIPEKGHTAVFWYQQKQSKELKFLIYFQNQQPLDQIDMVKERFSAVCPSSSLCSLGIRTCEAEDSALYLCSSSQSTGYEQYFGPGTRLTVL.

In the case of this clone: These gene names are mouse names. The read stops 1 residue short of the end of the CDR3; the missing end is completed from the germline J gene. This chain links TRBV16 with TRBJ2-5, with 12 positions matching TRBD2. The junction had 8 bases not matched to a gene; V was cut back by 4 bases and J by 6 bases. Germline CDR1 reads SGHSA; CDR2 reads FRNQAP. The CDR3 is 16 residues long. The CDR3 DNA, read in part, is TGTGCAAGCAGCTCCCCGACTGGGGGGGCGCGGGACACCCAGTAC. Translation: CASSSPTGGARDTQY. The whole CDR3 is CASSSPTGGARDTQYF.

To note about this clone: Gene names follow the mouse nomenclature. The read stops 1 residue short of the end of the CDR3; the missing end is completed from the germline J gene. J is TRBJ1-1 and V is TRBV26; D possibly corresponds to TRBD1 (5 bases). The CDR3 totals 12 residues. The V end lost 2 bases, the J end lost 6 bases, and 7 bases lay between the germline ends. Germline V gene data show CDR1 as KGHPV and CDR2 as FQNQEV (reference sequence). CDR3 sequence reads: CASSLEGPEVFF. Partial CDR3 DNA: TGTGCCAGCAGTCTGGAGGGACCAGAAGTCTTC.

Comment on this clone: Mouse gene names apply. The read ends 1 residue shy of where the CDR3 ends; the end is completed using the germline J gene. The V and J genes are TRBV31 and TRBJ2-5; 7 nucleotides match TRBD2. Looked up from germline, CDR1 is GKSSPN and CDR2 is SITVG. The CDR3 contains 15 residues. With V trimmed by 3 bases and J by 0 bases, 6 bases remained unmatched. CDR3 residues: CAWSPGGGNQDTQYF. The part of the CDR3 DNA that was read is TGTGCCTGGAGCCCCGGGGGGGGTAACCAAGACACCCAGTAC.

With respect to this clone: Gene and germline names: mouse. The read is 1 residue too short to cover the CDR3 end, so that end is filled in from the germline J gene. The chain uses TRBV13-1 and TRBJ1-1; 8 bases line up with TRBD1. Trimming removed 4 bases from V and 4 bases from J; junction bases left unmatched: 3. The CDR3 runs 13 residues. Germline loops: CDR1 NSHNY, CDR2 SYGAGN. The covered CDR3 bases are TGTGCCAGCAGTCAGGGGGCCGGCACAGAAGTCTTC. As protein: CASSQGAGTEVF. The complete CDR3 protein is CASSQGAGTEVFF.

To note about this clone: Mouse gene names apply. The read ends 1 residue before the CDR3 terminus; that terminus is restored from the germline J gene. The chain couples TRBV1 to TRBJ2-4; 10 positions match TRBD2. Germline V lookup: CDR1 NSQYPW, CDR2 LRSPGD (reference sequence). The ends lost 1 base at V and 0 bases at J; junction bases unmatched: 4. The CDR3 loop spans 17 amino acids. The CDR3 protein is CTCSAAGTGDSQNTLYF. The covered CDR3 bases are TGCACCTGCAGTGCAGCCGGGACTGGGGACAGTCAAAACACCTTGTAC.

Sample share makes this clone medium-sized (0.01 to 0.1%). The listed genes are named as in mouse. With the read ending 1 residue before the CDR3 end, the germline J gene is used to fill in that end. J is TRBJ1-2 and V is TRBV26; D possibly corresponds to TRBD1 (5 bases). Trimming removed 1 base from V and 0 bases from J, with 6 bases in between. This CDR3 has 14 amino acids. CDR1 KGHPV and CDR2 FQNQEV come from the germline V gene (reference sequence). Incomplete CDR3 DNA: TGTGCCAGCAGTCTGTGGGGCCCAAACTCCGACTACACC. Translating gives CASSLWGPNSDYT. The full CDR3 is CASSLWGPNSDYTF.

About this clone itself: The germline and genes are mouse ones. With the read ending 1 residue before the CDR3 end, the germline J gene is used to fill in that end. The V call is TRBV26, the J call TRBJ1-4, with TRBD1 matching over 10 bases. V lost 6 bases to trimming and J lost 5 bases; unmatched junction nucleotides: 3. The CDR3 is 14 residues long. Germline V gene lookup returns CDR1 KGHPV and CDR2 FQNQEV (reference sequence). CDR3 bases read: TGTGCCAGCAGACCGGGACAGGGGAACGAAAGATTATTT. Translated, it gives CASRPGQGNERLF. The CDR3 in full is CASRPGQGNERLFF.

This clone was seen once. All gene names here are mouse names. The CDR3 spells CASSQGASDYTF. CDR3 DNA, as far as it was read: TGTGCCAGCAGCCAGGGGGCCTCCGACTACACC. The chain recombines TRBV13-2 with TRBJ1-2; 8 nucleotides align to TRBD1. The read comes to an end 1 residue before the CDR3 does, leaving the germline J gene to fill in the end. CDR1 and CDR2 (germline): NNHNN, SYGAGS (reference sequence). The CDR3 is 12 amino acids. V dropped 7 bases and J dropped 4; count of bases not matched to a gene: 3.